Listed here are 28 T cell receptor beta chains from one sample, sequenced in a study of blood T cells in healthy people across ages. Combining a sample-barcoded 5' primer with a J-beta primer mix, a second PCR ran for about 6 to 11 cycles. TCRdb ran MiXCR on the 5' RACE reads and lists one entry per CDR3 protein. The table lists about 720,000 distinct CDR3 sequences, 20% to 25% of them singletons, with around 22% in the top ten. Sequenced: blood. The receptors shown here come from a man aged 70-80 years in good health.

Worth noting for this clonotype: At one end, the junction sequence differs from germline, possibly due to a read error. The gene calls are TRBV4-3 and TRBJ2-1; 13 bases are a match to TRBD2. The length of the CDR3 is 17 residues. CDR1 LGHNA and CDR2 YSLEER come from the germline V gene. Here the CDR3 reads CAGSLRTSGSFRNGQFF. CDR3 DNA sequence: TGCGCCGGCAGCCTCCGGACTAGCGGGAGTTTCAGGAATGGGCAGTTCTTC.

This clonotype was found many times. CDR3 DNA: TGCGCCAGCAGCCAAGATTCGGGTTCTGGAAACACCATATATTTT. Amino acids: CASSQDSGSGNTIYF. The V gene is TRBV4-1, the J gene TRBJ1-3; no reliable D call. CDR1 and CDR2 from the germline V gene are MGHRA and YSYEKL. The germline V and J ends were trimmed by 0 bases and 1 base, with 7 bases remaining between them. The CDR3 is made up of 15 amino acids.

The table lists this clonotype with a few counts. The chain uses TRBV5-1 and TRBJ1-2; 10 bases agree with TRBD1. Looked up from germline, CDR1 is SGHRS and CDR2 is YFSETQ. With 0 bases clipped from V and 4 bases from J, the junction kept 3 bases outside the gene matches. This CDR3 is built from 15 residues. CDR3 nucleotides: TGCGCCAGCAGCTTGGATGGACAGGGGGTCTATGGCTACACCTTC. This codes for CASSLDGQGVYGYTF.

The V call is TRBV4-1, the J call TRBJ2-7; 11 bases fit TRBD2. Germline assignment: CDR1 MGHRA and CDR2 YSYEKL. The CDR3 runs to 18 residues. For the CDR3, the DNA is TGCGCCAGTAGCCAAGAGACTAGCGGGACATCGGTCTACTACGAGCAGTACGTC. The encoded protein is CASSQETSGTSVYYEQYV.

The rearrangement uses TRBV12-3 or TRBV12-4 and TRBJ2-3; D is perhaps TRBD1 (5 bases). The CDR3 has 12 residues. V shed 7 bases and J shed 6 bases, with 11 bases lying between them. The CDR3 coding sequence is TGTGCCAGCACTAGGGGTGGGGATACGCAGTATTTT. It translates to CASTRGGDTQYF.

Worth noting for this clonotype: Just one base apart from a much larger clone, this may be a read error. The chain is built from TRBV5-1 and TRBJ2-5; D is unresolved. The V end lost 4 bases, the J end lost 3 bases, and 10 bases lay between the germline ends. Germline V gene data show CDR1 as SGHRS and CDR2 as YFSETQ. The CDR3 is 13 amino acids. The CDR3 region is CASSGTAEETQYF. CDR3 DNA: TGCGCCAGCAGCGGCACGGCAGAAGAGACCCAGTACTTC.

A few counts support this clonotype. The J gene is TRBJ1-4, the V gene TRBV20-1; D is unclear. Per germline, CDR1 DFQATT and CDR2 SNEGSKA (reference sequence). Trimming stripped 6 bases from V and 4 bases from J, with 9 bases between. The CDR3 is 12 amino acids. CDR3 protein: CSAPGRNEKLFF. The DNA of the CDR3 is TGCAGTGCGCCGGGTCGTAATGAAAAACTGTTTTTT.

The V and J genes are TRBV18 and TRBJ1-1, with unresolved D. V dropped 8 bases and J dropped 0 bases, with 7 bases sitting between them. CDR1 is KGHSH and CDR2 is LQKENI in the germline V gene. The CDR3 contains 12 residues. The CDR3 region is CASRIVNTEAFF. The CDR3 DNA sequence: TGTGCCAGCAGAATAGTGAACACTGAAGCTTTCTTT.

J is TRBJ1-3 and V is TRBV20-1; D gene ambiguous. Trimming pared 1 base from V and 4 bases from J, leaving 2 bases between. The CDR3 sequence is 11 residues long. Germline CDR1 is DFQATT and CDR2 is SNEGSKA (reference sequence). CDR3 in amino acids: CSARAGNTIYF. The CDR3 nucleotides are TGCAGTGCTAGAGCAGGAAACACCATATATTTT.

This clonotype showed up just a few times. J is TRBJ1-2 and V is TRBV12-3 or TRBV12-4, with 10 bases fitting TRBD1. The CDR3 runs 16 residues. Losses at the gene ends were 2 bases for V and 6 bases for J; bases not matched to a gene: 9. In DNA, the CDR3 is TGTGCCAGCAGTTTAAATCTGGGACAGGGGCTGGATGGCTACACCTTC. It yields the protein CASSLNLGQGLDGYTF.

J is TRBJ2-7 and V is TRBV7-9; TRBD1 aligns across 8 bases. CDR1 and CDR2 (germline): SEHNR, FQNEAQ (reference sequence). The junction had 7 bases not matched to a gene; V was cut back by 4 bases and J by 5 bases. The CDR3 has 14 amino acids. CDR3 sequence reads: CASSYDRGGHEQYF. In nucleotides, the CDR3 is TGTGCCAGCAGCTACGACAGGGGTGGACACGAGCAGTACTTC.

The chain has TRBV4-1 and TRBJ2-1; D call uncertain. V lost 0 bases and J 9 bases, leaving 15 bases between the germline ends. Per the germline V gene, CDR1 is MGHRA and CDR2 is YSYEKL. The CDR3 length is 15 residues. CDR3 sequence reads: CASSQESSAAIEQFF. CDR3 coding DNA: TGCGCCAGCAGCCAAGAATCCAGCGCTGCGATTGAGCAGTTCTTC.

The chain links TRBV20-1 to TRBJ1-1, with 7 bases fitting TRBD1. Per the germline V gene, CDR1 is DFQATT and CDR2 is SNEGSKA (reference sequence). CDR3 length equals 12 residues. The V gene end was trimmed by 1 base and the J gene end by 4 bases; junction bases not matched to a gene: 0. The CDR3 region has the DNA TGCAGTGCTAGAGCAGGGGGCACTGAAGCTTTCTTT. It encodes CSARAGGTEAFF.

This clonotype was observed a handful of times. The rearrangement links TRBV29-1 to TRBJ1-2; D is possibly TRBD1 (5 bases). Looked up from germline, CDR1 is SQVTM and CDR2 is ANQGSEA. The V and J ends lost 7 bases and 12 bases respectively, with 18 bases between them. The CDR3 covers 11 residues. Here the CDR3 DNA reads TGCAGCGGAGGGGCTTCCGCCCCAAACACCTTC. It specifies CSGGASAPNTF.

This clonotype was seen repeatedly, ten times or more. The chain is built from TRBV12-3 or TRBV12-4 and TRBJ1-1; maybe TRBD1 (6 bases). The CDR3 totals 13 residues. V was clipped by 6 bases and J by 1 base, with 9 bases between them. The CDR3 loop reads CASRSTGNTEAFF. The CDR3 coding sequence is TGTGCCAGCAGATCGACAGGGAACACTGAAGCTTTCTTT.

This clonotype showed up just a few times. The CDR3 sequence is CASSSNNRDTQYF. CDR3 nucleotides: TGTGCCAGCAGCTCGAATAACCGGGATACGCAGTATTTT. The chain has TRBV7-6 and TRBJ2-3; D is unresolved. This CDR3 is 13 amino acids long. The germline gives CDR1 SGHVS, CDR2 FNYEAQ. Trimming removed 4 bases at V and 6 bases at J, with 11 bases between.

This clonotype was seen at least ten times. J is TRBJ1-5 and V is TRBV5-5; D call uncertain. The CDR3 runs to 15 residues. Germline V gene lookup returns CDR1 SGHKS and CDR2 YYEKEE (reference sequence). The V and J ends lost 4 bases and 5 bases respectively, with 16 bases between them. The DNA of the CDR3 is TGTGCCAGCAGCGAAGGCGGAGGGCCGGATCAGCCCCAGCATTTT. Protein sequence: CASSEGGGPDQPQHF.

In regard to this clonotype: This may arise from a read error, as a much more abundant clone is one base away. The genes are TRBV7-2 and TRBJ2-7, with D maybe TRBD2 (5 bases). Gene TRBJ2-1 matches the end of the DNA better, so the J call may be wrong. The CDR3 contains 15 residues. Germline values: CDR1 SGHTA, CDR2 FQGNSA. DNA of the CDR3: TGTGCCAGCAGCTTGAGCGGAGGACCCCACAATGAGCAGTTCTTC. Its protein is CASSLSGGPHNEQFF.

This clonotype has only a few counts. The V gene is TRBV5-5, the J gene TRBJ1-4; D might be TRBD1 (5 bases). CDR1 is SGHKS and CDR2 is YYEKEE in the germline V gene (reference sequence). V lost 3 bases and J 10 bases, leaving 10 bases between the germline ends. CDR3 length equals 12 residues. CDR3 nucleotide sequence: TGTGCCAGCAGCTCTAGAAGGGGAAAACTGTTTTTT. It codes for CASSSRRGKLFF.

The chain has TRBV6-5 and TRBJ2-3; TRBD1 matches at 7 bases. Germline CDR1 is MNHEY and CDR2 is SVGAGI. With V trimmed by 9 bases and J by 5 bases, 11 bases remained unmatched. The CDR3 extends over 14 amino acids. The CDR3 reads CASKGAGDRDTQYF. The CDR3 DNA follows: TGTGCCAGTAAGGGGGCAGGGGATAGAGATACGCAGTATTTT.

This clonotype has a handful of counts. This chain connects TRBV5-1 to TRBJ1-2, with TRBD1 matching 9 bases. Germline CDR1 is SGHRS and CDR2 is YFSETQ. Germline trimming cut 4 bases from V and 2 bases from J; bases unmatched to any gene: 9. The CDR3 has 16 residues. The CDR3 protein is CASSTAGTGWNYGYTF. The CDR3 region has the DNA TGCGCCAGCAGCACTGCCGGGACAGGGTGGAACTATGGCTACACCTTC.

This clonotype was observed a handful of times. The J gene is TRBJ1-2, the V gene TRBV11-2; no definite D call. CDR1 is SGHAT, CDR2 FQNNGV, per germline. The CDR3 runs 14 residues. V was shortened by 7 bases and J by 2 bases, with 14 bases between the two germline ends. The CDR3 DNA reads as TGTGCCAGCACCCGCGAGGGCTTCAACTATGGCTACACCTTC. Its protein product is CASTREGFNYGYTF.

The V gene is TRBV5-1, the J gene TRBJ2-5; D possibly corresponds to TRBD2 (6 bases). Per germline, CDR1 SGHRS and CDR2 YFSETQ. With 4 bases removed from V and 4 bases from J, the gap between germline ends came to 17 bases. The length of the CDR3 is 15 residues. The CDR3 DNA is TGCGCCAGCAGCCCTGGACTCCTGGGGGGAGAGACCCAGTACTTC. Amino acids: CASSPGLLGGETQYF.

V is TRBV20-1 and J is TRBJ2-7, with 7 bases aligning to TRBD2. The CDR3 covers 12 residues. Losses at the gene ends were 5 bases for V and 3 bases for J; bases not matched to a gene: 4. The V gene's germline CDR1 is DFQATT and CDR2 SNEGSKA (reference sequence). This CDR3 is CSAGTTHYEQYV. The CDR3 nucleotides read TGCAGTGCTGGGACTACCCACTACGAGCAGTACGTC.

This clonotype has a handful of counts. The J gene is TRBJ1-6, the V gene TRBV4-1; possible D gene TRBD1, 5 bases. The germline V and J ends were trimmed by 2 bases and 9 bases, with 14 bases remaining between them. Germline loops: CDR1 MGHRA, CDR2 YSYEKL. There are 15 residues in the CDR3. CDR3 sequence: CASSQMTGEVSPLHF. CDR3 in DNA: TGCGCCAGCAGCCAAATGACGGGGGAAGTTTCACCCCTCCACTTT.

This clonotype was seen a handful of times. The chain recombines TRBV6-5 with TRBJ1-3, with no clear D. Trimming cost V 6 bases and J 1 base, with 4 bases left between them. Germline CDR1 is MNHEY and CDR2 is SVGAGI. The CDR3 has 12 amino acids. CDR3 nucleotides: TGTGCCAGCAGGACTTCTGGAAACACCATATATTTT. As protein: CASRTSGNTIYF.

This clonotype was seen ten or more times. The V call is TRBV24-1, the J call TRBJ2-1, with D perhaps TRBD2 (6 bases). Germline CDR1 is KGHDR and CDR2 is SFDVKD. The CDR3 has 16 amino acids. V gave up 3 bases and J gave up 4 bases, with 15 bases separating them. CDR3 coding DNA: TGTGCCACCAGTGATAATAAGGGAGGTGGGTACAATGAGCAGTTCTTC. It specifies CATSDNKGGGYNEQFF.

The chain couples TRBV27 to TRBJ1-2, with 9 nucleotides matching TRBD1. CDR1 MNHEY and CDR2 SMNVEV come from the germline V gene (reference sequence). V lost 3 bases to trimming and J lost 8 bases; unmatched junction nucleotides: 10. The CDR3 has 15 residues. The CDR3 bases are TGTGCCAGCAGTTTCAGGACAGGGGATATGTGGGGCTACACCTTC. Its translation: CASSFRTGDMWGYTF.